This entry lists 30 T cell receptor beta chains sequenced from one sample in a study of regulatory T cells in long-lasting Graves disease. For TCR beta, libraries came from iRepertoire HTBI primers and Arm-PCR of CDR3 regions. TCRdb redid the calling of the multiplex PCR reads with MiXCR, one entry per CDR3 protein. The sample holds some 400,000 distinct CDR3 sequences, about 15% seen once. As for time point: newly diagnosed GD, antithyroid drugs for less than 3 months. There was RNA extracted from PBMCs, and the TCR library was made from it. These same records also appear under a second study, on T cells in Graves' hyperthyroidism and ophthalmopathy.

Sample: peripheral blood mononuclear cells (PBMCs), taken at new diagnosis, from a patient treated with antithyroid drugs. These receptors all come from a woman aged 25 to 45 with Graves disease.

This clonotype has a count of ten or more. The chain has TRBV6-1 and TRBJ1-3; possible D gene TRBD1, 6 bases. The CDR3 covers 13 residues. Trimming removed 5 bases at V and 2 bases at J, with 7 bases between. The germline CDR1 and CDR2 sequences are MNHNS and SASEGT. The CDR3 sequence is CASSRQAGNTIYF. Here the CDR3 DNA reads TGTGCCAGCAGTCGACAGGCTGGAAACACCATATATTTT.

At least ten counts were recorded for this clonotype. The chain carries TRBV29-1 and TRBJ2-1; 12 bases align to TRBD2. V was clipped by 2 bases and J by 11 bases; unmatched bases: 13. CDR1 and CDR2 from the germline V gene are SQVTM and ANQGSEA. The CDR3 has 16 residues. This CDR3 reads CSVENPTSGSSNKQFF. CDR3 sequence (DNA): TGCAGCGTTGAAAACCCGACTAGCGGGAGTTCTAATAAGCAGTTCTTC.

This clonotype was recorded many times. This CDR3 is CASSLIVAASSLIPHEQYF. CDR3 sequence (DNA): TGTGCCAGCAGCTTAATAGTTGCGGCTTCCTCTCTGATTCCCCACGAGCAGTACTTC. The V gene is TRBV7-8, the J gene TRBJ2-7, with unresolved D. The V end was cut by 2 bases, the J end by 5 bases, with 28 bases between. CDR3 length equals 19 residues. Looked up from germline, CDR1 is SGHVS and CDR2 is FQNEAQ.

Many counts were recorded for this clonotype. In DNA form, the CDR3 reads TGCGCCAGCAGCTTAGCGGGAGGGCTAAATGAGCAGTTCTTC. It is translated as CASSLAGGLNEQFF. The V call is TRBV5-1, the J call TRBJ2-1, with 10 bases aligning to TRBD2. The CDR3 loop spans 14 amino acids. CDR1 is SGHRS and CDR2 is YFSETQ in the germline V gene. V gave up 2 bases and J gave up 7 bases; unmatched junction bases: 3. The full variable domain, completed using reference TRBV5-1 and TRBJ2-1, is KAGVTQTPRYLIKTRGQQVTLSCSPISGHRSVSWYQQTPGQGLQFLFEYFSETQRNKGNFPGRFSGRQFSNSRSEMNVSTLELGDSALYLCASSLAGGLNEQFFGPGTRLTVL.

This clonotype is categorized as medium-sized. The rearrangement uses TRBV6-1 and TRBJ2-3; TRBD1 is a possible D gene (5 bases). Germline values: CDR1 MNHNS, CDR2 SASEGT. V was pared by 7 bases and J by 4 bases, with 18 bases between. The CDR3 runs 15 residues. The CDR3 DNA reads TGTGCCAGCACCGGTGGGGCCGGAGACCCAGATACGCAGTATTTT. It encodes CASTGGAGDPDTQYF.

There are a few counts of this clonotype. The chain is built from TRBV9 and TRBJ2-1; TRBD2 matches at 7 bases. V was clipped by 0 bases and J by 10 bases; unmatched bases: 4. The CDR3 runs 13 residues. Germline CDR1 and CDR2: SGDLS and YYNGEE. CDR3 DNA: TGTGCCAGCAGCGTAGCCCCTAGCGGCGAGCAGTTCTTC. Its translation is CASSVAPSGEQFF.

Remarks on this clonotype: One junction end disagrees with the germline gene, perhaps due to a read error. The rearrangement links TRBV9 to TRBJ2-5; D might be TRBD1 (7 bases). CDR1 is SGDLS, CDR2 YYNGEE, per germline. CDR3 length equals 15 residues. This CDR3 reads CASSVGTGEEETQYF. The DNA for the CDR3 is TGTGCTAGCAGCGTAGGAACAGGGGAGGAAGAGACCCAGTACTTC.

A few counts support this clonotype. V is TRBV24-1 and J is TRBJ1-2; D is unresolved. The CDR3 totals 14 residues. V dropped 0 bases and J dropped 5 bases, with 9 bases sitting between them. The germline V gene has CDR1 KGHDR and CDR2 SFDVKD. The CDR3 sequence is CATSDLTVSYGYTF. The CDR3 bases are TGTGCCACCAGTGATTTGACAGTATCTTATGGCTACACCTTC.

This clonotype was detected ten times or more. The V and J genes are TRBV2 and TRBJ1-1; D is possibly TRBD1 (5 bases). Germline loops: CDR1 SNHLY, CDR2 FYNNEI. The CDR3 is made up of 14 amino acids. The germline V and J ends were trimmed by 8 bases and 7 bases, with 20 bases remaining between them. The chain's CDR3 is CASGSVSGGSEAFF. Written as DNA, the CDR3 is TGTGCCAGCGGCTCGGTGTCGGGGGGGAGTGAAGCTTTCTTT.

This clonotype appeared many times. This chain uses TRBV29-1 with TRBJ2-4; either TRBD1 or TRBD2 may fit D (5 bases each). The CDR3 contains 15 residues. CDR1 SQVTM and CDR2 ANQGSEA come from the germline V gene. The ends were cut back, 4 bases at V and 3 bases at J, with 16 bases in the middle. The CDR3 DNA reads TGCAGCGTTGGCGAGGGGCGAGTAGGCAAAAACATTCAGTACTTC. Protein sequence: CSVGEGRVGKNIQYF.

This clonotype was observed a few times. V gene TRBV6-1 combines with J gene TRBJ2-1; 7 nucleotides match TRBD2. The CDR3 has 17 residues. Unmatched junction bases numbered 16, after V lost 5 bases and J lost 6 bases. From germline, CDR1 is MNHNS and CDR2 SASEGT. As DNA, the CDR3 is TGTGCCAGCAGTCGGTGGTTTAACGGGAGGCAGGGCAATGAGCAGTTCTTC. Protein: CASSRWFNGRQGNEQFF.

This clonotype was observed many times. DNA of the CDR3: TGCGCCAGCAGCCAGGTCAGCGGGAGTATCGATGAGCAGTTCTTC. Its translation: CASSQVSGSIDEQFF. The V call is TRBV4-1, the J call TRBJ2-1; TRBD2 matches at 8 bases. Losses at the gene ends were 3 bases for V and 8 bases for J; bases not matched to a gene: 9. CDR1 is MGHRA and CDR2 is YSYEKL in the germline V gene. This CDR3 contains 15 residues.

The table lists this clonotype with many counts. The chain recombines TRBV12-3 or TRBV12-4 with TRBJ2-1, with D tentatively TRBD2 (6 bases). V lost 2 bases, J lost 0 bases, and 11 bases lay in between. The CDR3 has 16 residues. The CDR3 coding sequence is TGTGCCAGCAGTTTAATGGTAGCGGCCTCCTACAATGAGCAGTTCTTC. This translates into CASSLMVAASYNEQFF.

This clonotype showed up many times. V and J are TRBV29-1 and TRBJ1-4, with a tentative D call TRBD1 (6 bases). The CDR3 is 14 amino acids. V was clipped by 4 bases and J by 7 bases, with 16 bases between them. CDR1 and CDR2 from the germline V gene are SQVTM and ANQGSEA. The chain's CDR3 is CSVATGFSREKLFF. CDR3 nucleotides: TGCAGCGTTGCCACAGGGTTCTCTCGTGAAAAACTGTTTTTT.

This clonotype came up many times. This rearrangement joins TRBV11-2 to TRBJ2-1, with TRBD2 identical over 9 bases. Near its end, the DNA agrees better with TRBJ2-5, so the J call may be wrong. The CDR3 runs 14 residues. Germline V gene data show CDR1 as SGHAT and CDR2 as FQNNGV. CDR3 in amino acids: CASSLSPSGKTQYF. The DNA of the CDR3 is TGTGCCAGCAGCTTAAGTCCTAGCGGGAAGACCCAGTACTTC.

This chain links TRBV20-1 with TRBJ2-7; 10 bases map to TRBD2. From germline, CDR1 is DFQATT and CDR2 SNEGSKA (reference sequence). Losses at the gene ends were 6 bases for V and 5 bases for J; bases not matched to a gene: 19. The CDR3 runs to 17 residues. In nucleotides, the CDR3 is TGCAGTGCCCCCGGATTTAGCGGGAGGTTCGCGGTCCACGAGCAGTACTTC. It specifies CSAPGFSGRFAVHEQYF.

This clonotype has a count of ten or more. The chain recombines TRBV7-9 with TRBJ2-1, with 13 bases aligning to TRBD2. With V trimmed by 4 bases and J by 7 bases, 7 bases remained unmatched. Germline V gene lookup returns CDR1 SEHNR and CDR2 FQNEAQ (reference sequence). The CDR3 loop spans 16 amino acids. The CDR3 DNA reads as TGTGCCAGCAGCTCCTGGACTAGCGGGAGTCCTAATGAGCAGTTCTTC. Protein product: CASSSWTSGSPNEQFF.

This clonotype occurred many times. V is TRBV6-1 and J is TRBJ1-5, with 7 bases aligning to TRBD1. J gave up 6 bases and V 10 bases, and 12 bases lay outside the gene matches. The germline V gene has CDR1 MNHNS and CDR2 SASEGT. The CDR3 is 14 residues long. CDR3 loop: CATYPRGRGQPQHF. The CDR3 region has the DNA TGTGCCACCTACCCCAGGGGGAGGGGTCAGCCCCAGCATTTT.

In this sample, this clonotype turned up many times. The CDR3: CATSRDFGDTYGYTF. In DNA form, the CDR3 reads TGTGCCACCAGCAGAGATTTTGGGGACACCTATGGCTACACCTTC. The chain employs TRBV15 and TRBJ1-2; a weak D match, TRBD1 (6 bases). V lost 0 bases and J lost 4, with 12 bases in between. The CDR3 loop spans 15 amino acids. Germline V gives CDR1 LNHNV, CDR2 YYDKDF (reference sequence).

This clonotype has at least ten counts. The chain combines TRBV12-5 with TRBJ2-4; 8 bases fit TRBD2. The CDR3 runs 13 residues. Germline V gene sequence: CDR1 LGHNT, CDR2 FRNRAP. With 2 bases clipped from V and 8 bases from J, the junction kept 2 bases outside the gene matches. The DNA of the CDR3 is TGTGCTAGTGGTTTGCCGGGGGGGGACATTCAGTACTTC. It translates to CASGLPGGDIQYF.

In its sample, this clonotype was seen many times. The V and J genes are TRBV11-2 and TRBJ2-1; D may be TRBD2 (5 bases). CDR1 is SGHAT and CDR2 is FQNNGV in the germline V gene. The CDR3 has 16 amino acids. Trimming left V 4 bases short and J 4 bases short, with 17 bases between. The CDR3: CASSWSAGNTYNEQFF. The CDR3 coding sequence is TGTGCCAGCAGCTGGTCGGCGGGCAATACGTACAATGAGCAGTTCTTC.

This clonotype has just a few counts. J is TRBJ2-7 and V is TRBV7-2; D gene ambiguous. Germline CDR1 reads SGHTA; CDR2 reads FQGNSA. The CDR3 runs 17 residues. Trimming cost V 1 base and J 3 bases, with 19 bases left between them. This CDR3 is CASSLVAPPTGNYEQYF. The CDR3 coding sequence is TGTGCCAGCAGCTTAGTGGCTCCCCCGACGGGTAACTACGAGCAGTACTTC.

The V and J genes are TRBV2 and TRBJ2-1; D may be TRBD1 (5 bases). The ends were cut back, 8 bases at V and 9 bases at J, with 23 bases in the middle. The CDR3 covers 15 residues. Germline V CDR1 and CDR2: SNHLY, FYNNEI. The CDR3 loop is CASGVRQGTDGEQFF. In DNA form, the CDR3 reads TGTGCCAGCGGGGTCCGGCAGGGTACAGACGGTGAGCAGTTCTTC.

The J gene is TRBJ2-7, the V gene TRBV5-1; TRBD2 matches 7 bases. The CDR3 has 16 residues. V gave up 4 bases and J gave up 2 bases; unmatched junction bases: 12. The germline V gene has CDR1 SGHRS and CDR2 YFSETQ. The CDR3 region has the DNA TGCGCCAGCAGCCCTCGACTAGCCCAAAAAACCTACGAGCAGTACTTC. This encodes CASSPRLAQKTYEQYF.

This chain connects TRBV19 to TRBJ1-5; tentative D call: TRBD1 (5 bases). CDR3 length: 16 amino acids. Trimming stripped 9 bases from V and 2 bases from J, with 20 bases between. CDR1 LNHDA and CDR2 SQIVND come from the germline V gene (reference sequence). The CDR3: CASSSAGKARNQPQHF. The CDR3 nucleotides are TGTGCCAGCTCTTCGGCAGGGAAGGCTCGCAATCAGCCCCAGCATTTT.

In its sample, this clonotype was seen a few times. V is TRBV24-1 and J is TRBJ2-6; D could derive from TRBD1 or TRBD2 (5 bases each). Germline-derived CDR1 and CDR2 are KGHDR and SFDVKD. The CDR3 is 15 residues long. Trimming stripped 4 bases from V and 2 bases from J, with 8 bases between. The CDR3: CATSEQGAGANVLTF. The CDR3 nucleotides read TGTGCCACCAGTGAGCAGGGAGCTGGGGCCAACGTCCTGACTTTC.

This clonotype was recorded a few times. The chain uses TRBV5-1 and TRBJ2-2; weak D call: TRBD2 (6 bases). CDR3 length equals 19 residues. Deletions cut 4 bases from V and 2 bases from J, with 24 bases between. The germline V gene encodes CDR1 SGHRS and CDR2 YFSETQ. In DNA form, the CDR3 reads TGCGCCAGCAGCCCGTGGCGCTTGCCGGGAGTGTTCAACACCGGGGAGCTGTTTTTT. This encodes CASSPWRLPGVFNTGELFF.

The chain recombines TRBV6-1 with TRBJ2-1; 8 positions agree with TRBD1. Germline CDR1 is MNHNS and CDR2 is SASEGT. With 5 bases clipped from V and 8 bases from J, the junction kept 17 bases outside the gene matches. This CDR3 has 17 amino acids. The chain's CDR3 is CASSQTGSGGKVDEQFF. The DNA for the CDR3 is TGTGCCAGCAGTCAAACAGGGTCAGGGGGCAAGGTAGATGAGCAGTTCTTC.

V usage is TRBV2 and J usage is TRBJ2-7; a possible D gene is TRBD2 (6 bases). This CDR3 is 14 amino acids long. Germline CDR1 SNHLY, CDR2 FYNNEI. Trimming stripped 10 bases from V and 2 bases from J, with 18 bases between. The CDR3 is CATLEYSGTYEQYF. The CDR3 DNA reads TGTGCCACCCTAGAATATAGCGGAACCTACGAGCAGTACTTC.

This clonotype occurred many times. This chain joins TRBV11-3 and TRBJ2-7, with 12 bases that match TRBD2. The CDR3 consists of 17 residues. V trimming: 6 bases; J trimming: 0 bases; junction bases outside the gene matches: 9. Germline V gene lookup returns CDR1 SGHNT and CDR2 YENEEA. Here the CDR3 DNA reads TGTGCCAGCAGTTCCTGGACTAGCGGGGTTTTCTCCTACGAGCAGTACTTC. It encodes CASSSWTSGVFSYEQYF.